This TCR beta chain was identified during a study of blood T cell repertoires in COVID-19. Germline V gene lookup returns CDR1 MNHEY and CDR2 SMNVEV (reference sequence). The CDR3 runs 16 residues. V lost 7 bases and J lost 2, with 18 bases in between. Methods used by the authors: Nucleated cell counts were estimated from reference gene primer amplification. Assay: immunoSEQ multiplex PCR; the TCRdb copy retains only in-frame clones and omits some. V, J and clone size are taken as reported in that table, and D and trimming were inferred from the DNA itself. The sample carries a few hundred thousand clones, 85% to 90% recorded once.

The chain employs TRBV27 and TRBJ1-3, with D perhaps TRBD1 (5 bases). The source of this sequence is a woman between 50 and 59 years old who had been exposed to COVID-19. Sequencing used PBMCs or T cells enriched from blood (not recorded which). The CDR3 nucleotides read TGTGCCAGCAACCCTGGGCAGGGAGGAACTGGAAACACCATATATTTT. This translates into CASNPGQGGTGNTIYF.